Listed below are T cell receptor beta chains from one sample, sequenced in a study of neurological immune-mediated disorders. TCRdb analysed the 5' RACE reads with MiXCR anew, one entry per CDR3 protein. Seen here are about 27,000 distinct CDR3 sequences, more than 2% observed once, and the top ten hold 2.3%. What was sequenced was PBMCs. The receptors were gathered from a woman between 45 and 60 years old with multiple sclerosis. Each CDR3 is given with its conserved first and last residue. D genes are given only for firm matches. A clone size is listed for some rows: how often the clone was seen (once, few, many), or a class if it is expanded.

cdr3_nt cdr3_aa d_call j_call cdr3_length clone_size v_call
TGCAGTGCTAGTCCCGGGACTAGCGGCGAGCAGTACTTC CSASPGTSGEQYF TRBD2 TRBJ2-7 13 many TRBV20-1
TGCGCCAGCAGCAAACCAGGGTCAGATACGCAGTATTTT CASSKPGSDTQYF NA TRBJ2-3 13 medium-sized TRBV5-1
TGTGCCAGCAGTCCAGCGGGGTACACAGATACGCAGTATTTT CASSPAGYTDTQYF TRBD2 TRBJ2-3 14 many TRBV6-5
TGTGCCAGCAGCTTTTACGGGACAGGGCTTCGCACTGAAGCTTTCTTT CASSFYGTGLRTEAFF TRBD1 TRBJ1-1 16 many TRBV7-2
TGCGCCAGCAGCTTTGCCGGCTACGGTGAGCAGTTCTTC CASSFAGYGEQFF NA TRBJ2-1 13 many TRBV5-1
TGCGCCAGCAGTCCGCGGGGGGGAGACAATGAGCAGTTCTTC CASSPRGGDNEQFF TRBD2 TRBJ2-1 14 NA TRBV5-1
TGTGCCAGCTCACTATCTAGCGGGGGCTACAATGAGCAGTTCTTC CASSLSSGGYNEQFF TRBD2 TRBJ2-1 15 few TRBV18
TGCAGTGCTAGAGATTCTCGCCGTTCACAGCGTACTAACTATGGCTACACCTTC CSARDSRRSQRTNYGYTF NA TRBJ1-2 18 NA TRBV20-1
TGCAGCGTTGAGGACCCGGACTCGACTCGGACCGGGGAGCTGTTTTTT CSVEDPDSTRTGELFF NA TRBJ2-2 16 NA TRBV29-1
TGTGCCAGCAGTTTATTTTTCGGGACAGGGAGTTACCAGTACTTC CASSLFFGTGSYQYF TRBD1 TRBJ2-7 15 many TRBV27